The text below deals with one TCR beta chain. This clone has just a few counts. The target of this receptor is not known. Per-base qualities were not stored, and no clone one base away is much larger. The data were taken from a study of sequential checkpoint blockade in melanoma (dated by TCRdb to 2018 to 2020). Describing the broader study: Patients were assigned by 1:1 randomization to either first-line nivolumab followed by ipilimumab (arm A) or ipilimumab followed by nivolumab (arm B). Maintenance nivolumab was given following each of the two trial sequences.

The CDR3 measures 13 amino acids from cysteine to phenylalanine. Of all the DNA, just the CDR3 is kept, 39 bases in frame from base 1. CDR1 and CDR2 are drawn from the germline V gene (reference sequence): SEHNR, FQNEAQ. V gives up 4 bases and J gives up 7 bases, and the segment between their germline ends measures 14 bases. The immunoSEQ Assay was used to immunosequence TCRbeta CDR3 regions from genomic DNA. Genomic DNA was amplified by bias-controlled multiplex PCR before high-throughput sequencing. The source study handled its data this way. To quantify the absolute abundance of each unique TCRbeta CDR3 region, the sequences were collapsed and filtered. Clonality, defined as 1 minus Pielou's evenness, was calculated using only productive rearrangements. A previously published method was used to identify clones whose frequencies were significantly greater in on-treatment samples than in baseline samples. Drawn from immuneACCESS, this table holds only the in-frame rearrangements with V and J called that TCRdb kept. Clones are partly lost; checked studies trace under half to an unresolved V gene and leave the rest unexplained. That table supplies the V and J calls and clone size; D and trimming were determined from the DNA. The sample table lists under 20,000 clones, around 88% of them with a count of one. The leading ten clones occupy just over 35% of the sample.

Points the paper makes about the study in general: The model for predicting response that combines TCR metrics with mutation burden needs to be validated in larger, independent patient cohorts.

Read against the paper, the sample's treatment or condition label means: randomized to nivolumab then ipilimumab (arm A) or the reverse (arm B). None of the patients in the trial had previously been given DNA-damaging chemotherapy. Thawed PBMCs were sorted on a FACS Aria II flow cytometer to isolate live CD3+CD8+ cells negative for CD19 and CD56. Samples came from patients with melanoma in CheckMate 064, a randomized, open-label phase II trial of sequential checkpoint blockade. Peripheral blood mononuclear cells were obtained through leukapheresis, purified using Ficoll-Paque, and frozen in human serum containing approximately 10% DMSO. Immediately after sorting, the purity of sorted blood CD3+CD8+ cells was verified to be >98%, after which DNA was extracted.

This receptor was obtained from a human donor with melanoma. This sample comprised CD8+ T cells sorted from blood (inferred from file names), obtained from a patient given nivolumab and ipilimumab in sequence. The V and J segments used are TRBV7-9 and TRBJ2-7, and TRBD1 may be the D gene, going by 5 matching bases. The encoded CDR3 is CASSYRFAGEQYF. The bases read TGTGCCAGCAGCTACAGGTTCGCTGGTGAGCAGTACTTC.